This passage covers 28 T cell receptor beta chains from one sample sequenced in a study of tissue T cells after allogeneic stem cell transplantation. Noted time point: mouse harvest day 7 after allogeneic transplant. Each mouse received 10^7 T-cell-depleted marrow cells plus 10^6 splenic CD5+ T cells by tail vein. Sequenced by immunoSEQ multiplex PCR; TCRdb stores in-frame clones only, minus some. The sample includes some 8,700 clones, 40% to 55% of them seen just once. Sequencing was carried out using skin. The receptors were sampled from a female BALB/c mouse given C57BL/6 T cells with graft-versus-host disease after an allogeneic hematopoietic cell transplant.

Turning to this clone: Gene names are mouse gene names. The read finishes 1 residue shy of the CDR3 end, and the germline J gene is used to complete it. This CDR3 is also generated by other DNA sequences in the sample. The V call is TRBV26, the J call TRBJ1-5; no firm D call. Germline loops: CDR1 KGHPV, CDR2 FQNQEV (reference sequence). This CDR3 spans 13 amino acids. Deletions cut 4 bases from V and 1 base from J, with 5 bases between. The CDR3 sequence is CASSQGNNQAPLF. CDR3 bases read: TGTGCCAGCAGTCAAGGGAACAACCAGGCTCCGCTT. The variable domain in full, completed from reference TRBV26 and TRBJ1-5, reads NSKVIQTPRYLVKGQGQKAKMRCIPEKGHPVVFWYQQNKNNEFKFLINFQNQEVLQQIDMTEKRFSAECPSNSPCSLEIQSSEAGDSALYLCASSQGNNQAPLFGEGTRLSVL.

As for this clone: Mouse gene names apply. The CDR3 end falls 1 residue outside the read, so it is completed with the germline J gene. This sample includes further DNA sequences coding for the same CDR3. This chain links TRBV26 with TRBJ2-1; unclear D gene. The CDR3 length is 14 residues. The germline V gene has CDR1 KGHPV and CDR2 FQNQEV (reference sequence). V shed 2 bases and J shed 1 base, with 6 bases lying between them. The part of the CDR3 DNA that was read is TGTGCCAGCAGTCTGCTAGGGAACTATGCTGAGCAGTTC. Translated, it gives CASSLLGNYAEQF. The complete CDR3 reads CASSLLGNYAEQFF.

For this clone: Gene labels here are mouse ones. The read terminates 1 residue before the CDR3 end, so the remaining end is supplied by the germline J gene. The rearrangement uses TRBV23 and TRBJ1-1. This CDR3 contains 13 residues. CDR1 and CDR2 (germline): KGHTA, FQNQQP. The part of the CDR3 DNA that was read is TGCTCCAGCAGTCAAGGGGGGAACACAGAAGTCTTC. Translation gives CSSSQGGNTEVF. The whole CDR3 sequence reads CSSSQGGNTEVFF.

With respect to this clone: Gene and germline names: mouse. The missing CDR3 end, 1 residue past where the read stops, is filled in from the germline J gene. This sequence joins TRBV3 and TRBJ1-6; no clear D gene. TRBJ1-6 is an ORF, with its function uncertain. Trimming removed 3 bases from V and 3 bases from J, with 3 bases in between. CDR1 and CDR2 from the germline V gene are SNHLY and FYNGKV (reference sequence). This CDR3 contains 13 residues. CDR3 residues: CASSLNYNSPLYF. CDR3 DNA, as far as it was read: TGTGCCAGCAGCTTGAACTATAATTCGCCCCTCTAC.

By share of the sample, this clone is medium-sized (0.01 to 0.1%). The germline and genes are mouse ones. Read sequence stops 1 residue before the CDR3 end, and the germline J gene provides the missing end. The genes are TRBV23 and TRBJ2-7; the table gives TRBD2 as D, unverified against the DNA. Germline lookup yields CDR1 KGHTA and CDR2 FQNQQP. The CDR3 is 15 amino acids. CDR3 residues: CSSSQQDWGAYEQYF. CDR3 DNA (partial): TGCTCCAGCAGTCAACAGGACTGGGGGGCATATGAACAGTAC.

About this clone: The listed genes are named as in mouse. Coverage ceases 1 residue before the CDR3 finishes, and the germline J gene fills in the end. The rearrangement links TRBV31 to TRBJ2-3; the D call may be TRBD1 or TRBD2 (6 bases each). This CDR3 has 14 residues. CDR1 is GKSSPN, CDR2 SITVG, per germline. V dropped 0 bases and J dropped 1 base, with 8 bases sitting between them. The CDR3 protein is CAWSLGARAETLYF. CDR3 DNA (partial): TGTGCCTGGAGTCTGGGGGCGCGTGCAGAAACGCTGTAT. The full variable domain, in which reference TRBV31 and TRBJ2-3 provide the parts outside the CDR3, is AQTIHQWPVAEIKAVGSPLSLGCTIKGKSSPNLYWYWQATGGTLQQLFYSITVGQVESVVQLNLSASRPKDDQFILSTEKLLLSHSGFYLCAWSLGARAETLYFGSGTRLTVL.

As concerns this clone: Mouse gene names apply. The read ends 1 residue before the CDR3 terminus; that terminus is restored from the germline J gene. The rearrangement uses TRBV14 and TRBJ1-6; D gene unclear. TRBJ1-6 is designated an ORF whose function remains uncertain. This CDR3 is 12 amino acids long. Trimming stripped 3 bases from V and 7 bases from J, with 5 bases between. Per the germline V gene, CDR1 is SGHDT and CDR2 is FRDEAV. Here the CDR3 reads CASSYWNSPLYF. Incomplete CDR3 DNA: TGTGCCAGCAGTTATTGGAATTCGCCCCTCTAC.

In the case of this clone: Genes here carry mouse names. With the read ending 1 residue before the CDR3 end, the germline J gene is used to fill in that end. The rearrangement links TRBV26 to TRBJ1-5; no reliable D call. Trimming took 6 bases from V and 3 from J, leaving 12 bases between them. Germline V gene sequence: CDR1 KGHPV, CDR2 FQNQEV (reference sequence). The CDR3 contains 14 residues. Incomplete CDR3 DNA: TGTGCCAGCAGCCCCGGCCCAGTCAACCAGGCTCCGCTT. Protein sequence: CASSPGPVNQAPL. The full CDR3 reads CASSPGPVNQAPLF. Filled out from reference TRBV26 and TRBJ1-5, the complete variable domain reads NSKVIQTPRYLVKGQGQKAKMRCIPEKGHPVVFWYQQNKNNEFKFLINFQNQEVLQQIDMTEKRFSAECPSNSPCSLEIQSSEAGDSALYLCASSPGPVNQAPLFGEGTRLSVL.

About this clone: The gene names given are mouse names. The CDR3 end is not reached by the read, which stops 1 residue before it; the germline J gene fills it in. V is TRBV26 and J is TRBJ2-4; D is unresolved. Germline V lookup: CDR1 KGHPV, CDR2 FQNQEV (reference sequence). V lost 4 bases and J lost 2, with 13 bases in between. The CDR3 is 15 residues long. The CDR3 sequence is CASSPLSGVQNTLYF. CDR3 DNA, as far as it was read: TGTGCCAGCAGTCCCTTATCGGGAGTTCAAAACACCTTGTAC.

This clone was counted a few times. Mouse germline and gene names are used. The read ends 1 residue early relative to the CDR3; the germline J gene fills the gap. The J gene is TRBJ2-7, the V gene TRBV17; 11 positions match TRBD2. The CDR3 contains 14 residues. V shed 1 base and J 4 bases; nucleotides not matched to a gene: 0. CDR1 and CDR2 (germline): MNHDT, YYDKIL. CDR3 sequence: CASSRGTGGYEQYF. CDR3 bases read: TGTGCTAGCAGTAGAGGGACTGGGGGGTATGAACAGTAC.

Notes on this clone: The gene symbols are mouse symbols. The read ends 1 residue before the CDR3 terminus; that terminus is restored from the germline J gene. This sequence joins TRBV2 and TRBJ2-4, with 11 bases aligning to TRBD2. The CDR3 runs 16 residues. Germline loops: CDR1 LGHNA, CDR2 YSYQKL. V was clipped by 4 bases and J by 1 base; unmatched bases: 4. CDR3 sequence reads: CASSLGLGGGQNTLYF. Partial CDR3 DNA: TGTGCCAGCAGCCTCGGACTGGGGGGTGGTCAAAACACCTTGTAC.

As regards this clone: The gene names here belong to mouse. The observed sequence ends 1 residue before the CDR3 terminus, with the missing tail filled in from the germline J gene. The V gene is TRBV5, the J gene TRBJ1-2; 8 bases map to TRBD1. This CDR3 comprises 15 residues. Unmatched junction bases numbered 6, after V lost 0 bases and J lost 6 bases. Germline V gene data show CDR1 as LGHNA and CDR2 as YNLKQL (reference sequence). The sequenced part of the CDR3 DNA is TGTGCCAGCAGCCAAGATAGGGCAGGGGGCGCCGACTACACC. Its protein product is CASSQDRAGGADYT. The complete CDR3 reads CASSQDRAGGADYTF.

In its sample, this clone was seen a few times. The gene names here belong to mouse. The CDR3 end falls 1 residue outside the read, so it is completed with the germline J gene. The genes are TRBV26 and TRBJ2-1, with TRBD2 matching 9 bases. The CDR3 is made up of 16 amino acids. Germline CDR1 reads KGHPV; CDR2 reads FQNQEV (reference sequence). The V and J ends lost 7 bases and 0 bases, in that order; junction bases with no gene match: 7. Incomplete CDR3 DNA: TGTGCCAGCAATCTCTGGGGGGGGGATAACTATGCTGAGCAGTTC. Translated, it gives CASNLWGGDNYAEQF. The whole CDR3 sequence is CASNLWGGDNYAEQFF.

This clone has more than one count but fewer than ten. The gene names here belong to mouse. Incomplete CDR3 DNA: TGCTCCAGCAGTCAATCCGGCGGGGTCACCGGGCAGCTCTAC. The encoded protein is CSSSQSGGVTGQLY. The whole CDR3 reads CSSSQSGGVTGQLYF. V gene TRBV23 combines with J gene TRBJ2-2. Coverage ceases 1 residue before the CDR3 finishes, and the germline J gene fills in the end. Germline V lookup: CDR1 KGHTA, CDR2 FQNQQP. The CDR3 length is 15 residues.

Concerning this clone itself: Gene names and germline match the mouse. The CDR3 DNA, read in part, is TGTGCCAGCAGTCAGAGGAACCAAGACACCCAGTAC. Protein: CASSQRNQDTQY. In full, the CDR3 reads CASSQRNQDTQYF. This chain connects TRBV26 to TRBJ2-5; no reliable D call. The read ends 1 residue early relative to the CDR3; the germline J gene fills the gap. The CDR3 length is 13 residues. CDR1 is KGHPV and CDR2 is FQNQEV in the germline V gene (reference sequence). V was clipped by 4 bases and J by 0 bases, with 5 bases between them.

Concerning this clone: Genes and germline are mouse. The DNA ends 1 residue before the CDR3 does, and the rest of the CDR3 is filled in from the germline J gene. The sample contains more than one DNA sequence encoding this CDR3. The V call is TRBV26, the J call TRBJ2-5, with 7 bases aligning to TRBD1. Looked up from germline, CDR1 is KGHPV and CDR2 is FQNQEV (reference sequence). V gave up 4 bases and J gave up 3 bases; unmatched junction bases: 1. This CDR3 comprises 13 residues. CDR3 sequence reads: CASSHRGQDTQYF. The sequenced part of the CDR3 DNA is TGTGCCAGCAGTCACAGGGGACAAGACACCCAGTAC.

Note on this clone: The junction shows a germline mismatch at one end, possibly a read error. The gene names here belong to mouse. The read finishes 1 residue shy of the CDR3 end, and the germline J gene is used to complete it. The gene calls are TRBV12-2 and TRBJ2-7; D unresolved. This CDR3 comprises 11 residues. Germline CDR1 is SGHLS and CDR2 is HYDKME. CDR3 protein: CASSLSHEQYF. Partial CDR3 DNA: TGTGCCAGCTCTCTCTCCCATGAACAGTAC.

In the case of this clone: All gene names here are mouse names. Read data end 1 residue before the CDR3 end; the end is taken from the germline J gene. This chain links TRBV26 with TRBJ1-4; D ambiguous. Germline loops: CDR1 KGHPV, CDR2 FQNQEV (reference sequence). The V and J ends lost 6 bases and 3 bases respectively, with 5 bases between them. The CDR3 totals 12 residues. The CDR3 protein is CASSLANERLFF. Partial CDR3 DNA: TGTGCCAGCAGCCTCGCCAACGAAAGATTATTT.

About this clone itself: Gene names are mouse gene names. The observed sequence ends 1 residue before the CDR3 terminus, with the missing tail filled in from the germline J gene. V gene TRBV20 combines with J gene TRBJ1-4; 10 nucleotides match TRBD1. Germline lookup yields CDR1 GFQATS and CDR2 STVNSAI. The junction had 7 bases not matched to a gene; V was cut back by 6 bases and J by 6 bases. CDR3 length: 14 amino acids. This CDR3 reads CGARPGQGYERLFF. The CDR3 DNA, read in part, is TGTGGTGCAAGACCGGGACAGGGGTACGAAAGATTATTT. The full variable domain, completed using reference TRBV20 and TRBJ1-4, is GALVYQYPRRTICKSGTSMRMECQAVGFQATSVAWYRQSPQKTFELIALSTVNSAIKYEQNFTQEKFPISHPNLSFSSMTVLNAYLEDRGLYLCGARPGQGYERLFFGHGTKLSVL.

Note on this clone: Germline and genes here are mouse. With the read ending 1 residue before the CDR3 end, the germline J gene is used to fill in that end. The chain couples TRBV26 to TRBJ1-2, with 7 bases matching TRBD1. The V gene's germline CDR1 is KGHPV and CDR2 FQNQEV (reference sequence). The CDR3 runs 13 residues. With 5 bases clipped from V and 1 base from J, the junction kept 1 base outside the gene matches. CDR3 DNA, as far as it was read: TGTGCCAGCAGTTGGGACAGAAACTCCGACTACACC. Translation: CASSWDRNSDYT. The whole CDR3 is CASSWDRNSDYTF.

Comment on this clone: Genes and germline are mouse. The read terminates 1 residue before the CDR3 end, so the remaining end is supplied by the germline J gene. The identical CDR3 is also encoded by other nucleotide sequences in the sample. This chain links TRBV26 with TRBJ2-4; 9 bases fit TRBD1. Germline CDR1 KGHPV, CDR2 FQNQEV (reference sequence). Trimming cost V 4 bases and J 5 bases; bases outside gene matches: 1. The CDR3 has 13 residues. The CDR3 is CASSPGQGNTLYF. The covered CDR3 bases are TGTGCCAGCAGTCCGGGACAGGGAAACACCTTGTAC. The entire variable domain, with the rest obtained from reference TRBV26 and TRBJ2-4, is as follows: NSKVIQTPRYLVKGQGQKAKMRCIPEKGHPVVFWYQQNKNNEFKFLINFQNQEVLQQIDMTEKRFSAECPSNSPCSLEIQSSEAGDSALYLCASSPGQGNTLYFGAGTRLSVL.

As concerns this clone: Here the gene names and germline are mouse. The sequence runs out 1 residue before the end of the CDR3; the remainder is reconstructed from the germline J gene. V gene TRBV1 combines with J gene TRBJ2-7; no clear D gene. The CDR3 is made up of 12 amino acids. CDR1 is NSQYPW, CDR2 LRSPGD, per germline (reference sequence). V was shortened by 1 base and J by 4 bases, with 5 bases between the two germline ends. CDR3 loop: CTCSAGQYEQYF. The sequenced part of the CDR3 DNA is TGCACCTGCAGTGCAGGGCAATATGAACAGTAC.

About this clone itself: Germline and genes here are mouse. The read is 1 residue too short to cover the CDR3 end, so that end is filled in from the germline J gene. This chain joins TRBV13-1 and TRBJ2-5, with D uncertain. The germline V gene has CDR1 NSHNY and CDR2 SYGAGN. The CDR3 covers 12 residues. The germline V and J ends were trimmed by 2 bases and 4 bases, with 5 bases remaining between them. CDR3 DNA, as far as it was read: TGTGCCAGCAGTGAGCAGGAAGACACCCAGTAC. Encoded protein: CASSEQEDTQY. The full CDR3 is CASSEQEDTQYF.

Turning to this clone: Mouse germline and gene names are used. CDR3 bases read: TGTGCCAGCAGCCCGCGACAGGGGTCCAACGAAAGATTATTT. Residues: CASSPRQGSNERLF. The full CDR3 reads CASSPRQGSNERLFF. This sequence joins TRBV3 and TRBJ1-4, with 8 nucleotides matching TRBD1. The read ends 1 residue before the CDR3 terminus; that terminus is restored from the germline J gene. Germline V gene lookup returns CDR1 SNHLY and CDR2 FYNGKV (reference sequence). V dropped 5 bases and J dropped 2; count of bases not matched to a gene: 4. The CDR3 is made up of 15 amino acids.

In its sample, this clone ranks as medium-sized. Any gene name here is a mouse gene name. The read ends 1 residue early relative to the CDR3; the germline J gene fills the gap. The rearrangement links TRBV1 to TRBJ2-2; D possibly corresponds to TRBD1 (5 bases). The CDR3 has 13 amino acids. The V end was cut by 4 bases, the J end by 2 bases, with 5 bases between. Germline V gene data show CDR1 as NSQYPW and CDR2 as LRSPGD (reference sequence). The DNA read from the CDR3 is TGCACCTGCAGTGAGGGGAACACCGGGCAGCTCTAC. Translated, it gives CTCSEGNTGQLY. The whole CDR3 protein reads CTCSEGNTGQLYF.

As for this clone: Mouse germline and gene names are used. Read sequence stops 1 residue before the CDR3 end, and the germline J gene provides the missing end. J is TRBJ1-1 and V is TRBV23; the table gives TRBD1 as D, unverified against the DNA. The germline CDR1 and CDR2 sequences are KGHTA and FQNQQP. The CDR3 runs 16 residues. This CDR3 reads CSSSQSIAGANTEVFF. CDR3 bases read: TGCTCCAGCAGTCAATCGATTGCAGGCGCAAACACAGAAGTCTTC.

With regard to this clone: Here the gene names and germline are mouse. The sequenced fragment ends 1 residue before the CDR3 boundary, so the rest is inferred from the germline J gene. The chain uses TRBV3 and TRBJ1-1; 7 positions agree with TRBD1. V lost 4 bases, J lost 0 bases, and 5 bases stayed unmatched. This CDR3 spans 15 amino acids. In germline, CDR1 is SNHLY, CDR2 FYNGKV (reference sequence). CDR3 amino acids: CASSSTGAANTEVFF. Partial CDR3 DNA: TGTGCCAGCAGCTCCACAGGGGCCGCAAACACAGAAGTCTTC.

This clone was counted a few times. Mouse gene names and germline throughout. Read coverage stops 1 residue before the CDR3 terminus; the germline J gene supplies the remainder. This chain joins TRBV26 and TRBJ2-2, with 13 positions matching TRBD2. CDR1 is KGHPV, CDR2 FQNQEV, per germline (reference sequence). The CDR3 spans 15 residues. V was pared by 4 bases and J by 6 bases, with 2 bases of the junction left unmatched. The CDR3 loop reads CASSRTGGAPGQLYF. The part of the CDR3 DNA that was read is TGTGCCAGCAGTCGGACTGGGGGGGCGCCCGGGCAGCTCTAC.